Following are 8 T cell receptor beta chains from one sample sequenced in a study of CD8 T cells in ankylosing spondylitis. TCRdb re-called the 5' RACE reads through MiXCR, storing one row per CDR3 protein. Here the sample spans some 130,000 distinct CDR3 sequences, 7.3% being singletons. Sequenced input: blood, either unsorted or a sorted T cell fraction (not recorded which). The origin of the receptors is a female donor with ankylosing spondylitis or in good health (not recorded which).

The sample holds many counts of this clonotype. The V and J genes are TRBV5-1 and TRBJ2-1, with 9 bases aligning to TRBD1. V trimming: 4 bases; J trimming: 8 bases; junction bases outside the gene matches: 7. There are 14 residues in the CDR3. Per germline, CDR1 SGHRS and CDR2 YFSETQ. The CDR3 sequence is CASSRTGVIHEQFF. The CDR3 DNA follows: TGCGCCAGCAGCCGGACAGGGGTAATCCATGAGCAGTTCTTC.

This clonotype was recorded at least ten times. This chain links TRBV7-2 with TRBJ2-7; a weak D match, TRBD1 (6 bases). V was cut by 4 bases and J by 3 bases, with 13 bases left in between. Germline values: CDR1 SGHTA, CDR2 FQGNSA. The CDR3 is 14 residues long. The CDR3 protein is CASSSDSKYYEQYF. The CDR3 DNA reads as TGTGCCAGCAGCTCGGACAGTAAGTACTACGAGCAGTACTTC.

This clonotype was counted ten times or more. V and J are TRBV20-1 and TRBJ2-3; 12 nucleotides agree with TRBD2. CDR1 DFQATT and CDR2 SNEGSKA come from the germline V gene (reference sequence). The CDR3 is 16 amino acids. J was trimmed by 2 bases and V by 4 bases; bases with no gene match: 7. The CDR3 loop is CSATTGLAGNTDTQYF. The DNA of the CDR3 is TGCAGTGCTACCACCGGACTAGCGGGGAACACAGATACGCAGTATTTT.

Many counts were recorded for this clonotype. The V and J genes are TRBV5-5 and TRBJ1-1; TRBD1 might be the D (6 bases). V lost 4 bases, J lost 6 bases, and 16 bases lay in between. The CDR3 totals 14 residues. Germline CDR1 reads SGHKS; CDR2 reads YYEKEE (reference sequence). The CDR3, as DNA: TGTGCCAGCAGCATTGAAACAGGGATCCCTGAAGCTTTCTTT. It codes for CASSIETGIPEAFF.

In this sample, this clonotype is medium-sized. The chain combines TRBV3-1 with TRBJ1-1; D gene uncertain. V was cut by 0 bases and J by 4 bases, with 12 bases left in between. Germline loops: CDR1 LGHDT, CDR2 YNNKEL (reference sequence). The CDR3 runs to 15 residues. This chain's CDR3 is CASSQDQRVRTEAFF. The CDR3 DNA reads as TGTGCCAGCAGCCAAGACCAACGGGTCCGCACTGAAGCTTTCTTT.

This clonotype was seen ten or more times. V and J are TRBV28 and TRBJ2-1; possible D gene TRBD1, 6 bases. The CDR3 totals 16 residues. Germline CDR1 reads MDHEN; CDR2 reads SYDVKM. V was cut by 5 bases and J by 0 bases, with 14 bases left in between. The CDR3 sequence is CASSPQGRSSYNEQFF. In nucleotides, the CDR3 is TGTGCCAGCAGTCCGCAGGGGAGATCCTCCTACAATGAGCAGTTCTTC.

This clonotype was counted at least ten times. The chain uses TRBV20-1 and TRBJ2-7; D tentatively reads TRBD1 or TRBD2 (5 bases each). Germline V lookup: CDR1 DFQATT, CDR2 SNEGSKA (reference sequence). The length of the CDR3 is 13 residues. V was clipped by 2 bases and J by 5 bases, with 13 bases between them. DNA for the CDR3: TGCAGTGCTAGACCTTTATGGGACCACGAGCAGTACTTC. This codes for CSARPLWDHEQYF.

The sample holds a few counts of this clonotype. This chain connects TRBV11-2 to TRBJ1-1; TRBD1 might be the D (6 bases). Germline CDR1 is SGHAT and CDR2 is FQNNGV. CDR3 length: 15 residues. V lost 5 bases to trimming and J lost 1 base, with 14 bases between them. The DNA of the CDR3 is TGTGCCAGCAGCCAACCACCGGGACAGAACACTGAAGCTTTCTTT. It translates to CASSQPPGQNTEAFF.